The 24 T cell receptor beta chains reported below all come from one sample, sequenced in a study of cytomegalovirus exposure and HLA in healthy donors. The PCR contained 60 Vbeta and 13 Jbeta primers. The method was immunoSEQ multiplex PCR; TCRdb's version includes in-frame clones alone and lacks a portion of them. The sample includes some 99,000 clones, 55% to 75% of them seen just once. The source material was PBMCs. These receptors were collected from a woman in her seventies in good health and CMV-seropositive.

The chain has TRBV19 and TRBJ1-4; D gene unclear. Between the trimmed V and J ends, which lost 5 bases and 3 bases, there was a span of 10 bases. This CDR3 region has 14 residues. Germline V gene lookup returns CDR1 LNHDA and CDR2 SQIVND (reference sequence). Here the CDR3 reads CASSSGDANEKLFF. CDR3 DNA: TGTGCCAGTAGTTCCGGGGATGCTAATGAAAAACTGTTTTTT. The whole variable domain, filled in from reference TRBV19 and TRBJ1-4, reads DGGITQSPKYLFRKEGQNVTLSCEQNLNHDAMYWYRQDPGQGLRLIYYSQIVNDFQKGDIAEGYSVSREKKESFPLTVTSAQKNPTAFYLCASSSGDANEKLFFGSGTQLSVL.

The rearrangement joins TRBV6-1 to TRBJ1-2, with TRBD1 as a possible D gene (5 bases). Trimming took off 1 base at V and 4 bases at J, with 13 bases between the two ends. Germline CDR1 MNHNS, CDR2 SASEGT. The length of the CDR3 is 15 residues. In DNA form, the CDR3 reads TGTGCCAGCAGTGAAGGACAGTCGTCTAGCTATGGCTACACCTTC. This codes for CASSEGQSSSYGYTF.

The gene calls are TRBV27 and TRBJ1-6; D is undetermined. From germline, CDR1 is MNHEY and CDR2 SMNVEV (reference sequence). The CDR3 consists of 15 residues. Trimming took off 5 bases at V and 0 bases at J, with 8 bases between the two ends. CDR3 in DNA: TGTGCCAGCAGTGCTGGGAGCTCCTATAATTCACCCCTCCACTTT. It specifies CASSAGSSYNSPLHF.

The gene calls are TRBV6-1 and TRBJ1-5, with 9 bases aligning to TRBD1. This CDR3 comprises 15 residues. Germline assignment: CDR1 MNHNS and CDR2 SASEGT. Trimming at V came to 6 bases and at J to 0 bases, leaving 3 bases not matched to a gene. The CDR3 sequence: CASRGDRASNQPQHF. The DNA of the CDR3 is TGTGCCAGCAGGGGGGACAGGGCTAGCAATCAGCCCCAGCATTTT.

The V gene is TRBV4-1, the J gene TRBJ1-1; 9 nucleotides align to TRBD1. The J segment lost 0 bases and the V segment lost 0 bases, leaving 8 bases of the junction unmatched. In germline, CDR1 is MGHRA, CDR2 YSYEKL. The CDR3 is 18 amino acids. For the CDR3, the DNA is TGCGCCAGCAGCCAAGATTTCGGGACAGGGCGCATGAACACTGAAGCTTTCTTT. This gives the protein CASSQDFGTGRMNTEAFF.

The chain recombines TRBV5-1 with TRBJ2-1, with 11 nucleotides matching TRBD1. The V gene end was trimmed by 3 bases and the J gene end by 8 bases; junction bases not matched to a gene: 10. Germline CDR1 reads SGHRS; CDR2 reads YFSETQ. The CDR3 runs to 16 residues. The CDR3 DNA reads TGCGCCAGCAGCTGGGGAGAGGACAGGGGGCTTTATGAGCAGTTCTTC. Protein: CASSWGEDRGLYEQFF. The full variable domain, in which reference TRBV5-1 and TRBJ2-1 provide the parts outside the CDR3, is KAGVTQTPRYLIKTRGQQVTLSCSPISGHRSVSWYQQTPGQGLQFLFEYFSETQRNKGNFPGRFSGRQFSNSRSEMNVSTLELGDSALYLCASSWGEDRGLYEQFFGPGTRLTVL.

The rearrangement joins TRBV29-1 to TRBJ1-1, with D possibly matching TRBD1 (5 bases). The germline V and J ends were trimmed by 7 bases and 1 base, with 13 bases remaining between them. Per germline, CDR1 SQVTM and CDR2 ANQGSEA. The CDR3 contains 13 residues. The CDR3 loop reads CSAEPGGNTEAFF. The CDR3 DNA reads TGCAGCGCAGAACCGGGGGGGAACACTGAAGCTTTCTTT.

V usage is TRBV2 and J usage is TRBJ1-4, with 9 nucleotides matching TRBD1. The CDR3 totals 16 residues. Germline V CDR1 and CDR2: SNHLY, FYNNEI. V lost 7 bases and J lost 6; bases outside the gene matches: 12. The CDR3 DNA follows: TGTGCCAGCACCGGGACAGGGTTCCCACGAGATGAAAAACTGTTTTTT. Encoded protein: CASTGTGFPRDEKLFF.

In its sample, this clone was seen a few times. This sequence joins TRBV5-1 and TRBJ2-2; 11 nucleotides align to TRBD2. The CDR3 length is 16 residues. With 2 bases clipped from V and 7 bases from J, the junction kept 7 bases outside the gene matches. Germline CDR1 is SGHRS and CDR2 is YFSETQ. The CDR3 bases are TGCGCCAGCAGCTTATCCGGGACTAGCGGTGGCGGGGAGCTGTTTTTT. Translation: CASSLSGTSGGGELFF.

The genes are TRBV5-6 and TRBJ1-2; 7 nucleotides line up with TRBD1. Germline CDR1 SGHDT, CDR2 YYEEEE. Losses at the gene ends were 7 bases for V and 4 bases for J; bases not matched to a gene: 10. This CDR3 contains 14 residues. In DNA form, the CDR3 reads TGTGCCAGCCTACAGGGGTCTATCTTCTATGGCTACACCTTC. Its protein is CASLQGSIFYGYTF.

CDR3 sequence reads: CALRQGRNSGANVLTF. The CDR3 DNA sequence: TGTGCCTTGAGACAGGGGAGGAATTCTGGGGCCAACGTCCTGACTTTC. V gene TRBV30 combines with J gene TRBJ2-6; 8 bases fit TRBD1. The CDR3 runs 16 residues. The V gene's germline CDR1 is GTSNPN and CDR2 SVGIG (reference sequence). The V segment lost 7 bases and the J segment 1 base; nucleotides outside the gene matches: 9.

The chain uses TRBV6-5 and TRBJ2-1, with 8 bases fitting TRBD2. J was trimmed by 4 bases and V by 6 bases; bases with no gene match: 5. The CDR3 covers 14 residues. Looked up from germline, CDR1 is MNHEY and CDR2 is SVGAGI. In nucleotides, the CDR3 is TGTGCCAGCAGAAAGGCGGGGGGATACAATGAGCAGTTCTTC. Translation: CASRKAGGYNEQFF.

This clone was seen just once. The chain has TRBV9 and TRBJ2-5, with 7 nucleotides matching TRBD1. In germline, CDR1 is SGDLS, CDR2 YYNGEE. V lost 3 bases to trimming and J lost 5 bases; unmatched junction nucleotides: 7. This CDR3 region has 14 residues. CDR3 bases: TGTGCCAGCAGCGACATACAGGGGCTGGAGACCCAGTACTTC. This gives the protein CASSDIQGLETQYF.

This clone appeared once. The V and J genes are TRBV5-1 and TRBJ2-3; 7 positions agree with TRBD1. The CDR3 is 17 amino acids. Trimming took 2 bases from V and 0 from J; bases not matched to a gene: 9. Per germline, CDR1 SGHRS and CDR2 YFSETQ. CDR3 in DNA: TGCGCCAGCAGCTTTACAGGGGTACCCACTAGCACAGATACGCAGTATTTT. Translated, it gives CASSFTGVPTSTDTQYF.

The chain employs TRBV30 and TRBJ1-5; TRBD1 matches at 10 bases. The V gene's germline CDR1 is GTSNPN and CDR2 SVGIG (reference sequence). The CDR3 spans 12 residues. V lost 6 bases to trimming and J lost 7 bases; unmatched junction nucleotides: 3. The CDR3 coding sequence is TGTGCCTGCCGACAGGGGGCCCAGCCCCAGCATTTT. As protein: CACRQGAQPQHF. Variable domain in full (rest from reference TRBV30 and TRBJ1-5): SQTIHQWPATLVQPVGSPLSLECTVEGTSNPNLYWYRQAAGRGLQLLFYSVGIGQISSEVPQNLSASRPQDRQFILSSKKLLLSDSGFYLCACRQGAQPQHFGDGTRLSIL.

This clone came up once. The J gene is TRBJ1-2, the V gene TRBV6-1; 9 bases line up with TRBD1. Germline CDR1 MNHNS, CDR2 SASEGT. The trim removed 4 bases at V and 14 bases at J, leaving 11 bases unmatched. The CDR3 is 13 residues long. CDR3 loop: CASSVGDRAKCTF. CDR3 DNA sequence: TGTGCCAGCAGTGTTGGGGACAGGGCTAAGTGTACCTTC.

The chain couples TRBV2 to TRBJ1-5; D unclear. Germline loops: CDR1 SNHLY, CDR2 FYNNEI. V gave up 4 bases and J gave up 0 bases, with 7 bases separating them. CDR3 length equals 14 residues. Here the CDR3 reads CASSGTGSNQPQHF. For the CDR3, the DNA is TGTGCCAGCAGTGGTACCGGTAGCAATCAGCCCCAGCATTTT.

This clone was seen a few times. CDR3 bases: TGTGCCTGGAGTGCCGTGACTATCCAAGAGACCCAGTACTTC. Amino acid sequence: CAWSAVTIQETQYF. The chain links TRBV30 to TRBJ2-5, with D possibly being TRBD2 (5 bases). The V gene's germline CDR1 is GTSNPN and CDR2 SVGIG (reference sequence). This CDR3 spans 14 amino acids. Trimming shortened V by 1 base and J by 1 base, and 10 bases separated the two germline ends.

The gene calls are TRBV7-2 and TRBJ2-5; D remains ambiguous. Trimming stripped 1 base from V and 4 bases from J, with 10 bases between. CDR3 length: 14 amino acids. Germline CDR1 and CDR2: SGHTA and FQGNSA. CDR3: CASSLGGTAETQYF. The CDR3 nucleotides read TGTGCCAGCAGCTTAGGAGGTACTGCAGAGACCCAGTACTTC.

This clone appeared once. This CDR3 is CASRQGAGNTIYF. DNA for the CDR3: TGTGCCAGCAGACAGGGGGCTGGAAACACCATATATTTT. This chain connects TRBV7-9 to TRBJ1-3; 8 bases are shared with TRBD1. Germline V gene sequence: CDR1 SEHNR, CDR2 FQNEAQ (reference sequence). CDR3 length equals 13 residues. V trimming: 6 bases; J trimming: 2 bases; junction bases outside the gene matches: 0.

The chain recombines TRBV11-2 with TRBJ1-1; 8 bases line up with TRBD1. V lost 1 base, J lost 2 bases, and 0 bases stayed unmatched. The CDR3 extends over 14 amino acids. Germline CDR1 SGHAT, CDR2 FQNNGV. The CDR3 is CASSLAGGNTEAFF. In DNA form, the CDR3 reads TGTGCCAGCAGCTTAGCAGGGGGCAACACTGAAGCTTTCTTT.

The rearrangement joins TRBV7-8 to TRBJ2-1; D unresolved. This CDR3 is built from 15 residues. Between the trimmed V and J ends, which lost 5 bases and 3 bases, there was a span of 14 bases. The germline CDR1 and CDR2 sequences are SGHVS and FQNEAQ. The CDR3 reads CASSRERSRYNEQFF. In DNA form, the CDR3 reads TGTGCCAGCAGCCGAGAAAGGAGTCGCTACAATGAGCAGTTCTTC.

The V call is TRBV7-2, the J call TRBJ1-1; 7 positions match TRBD1. J lost 1 base, V lost 3 bases, and 8 bases had no gene match. Germline V CDR1 and CDR2: SGHTA, FQGNSA. The CDR3 has 16 amino acids. CDR3 DNA: TGTGCCAGCAGCTTCTTCAGGGGGTCTAGGAACACTGAAGCTTTCTTT. Translation gives CASSFFRGSRNTEAFF.

This clone was recorded a few times. The rearrangement joins TRBV7-2 to TRBJ1-2; perhaps TRBD1 as D (5 bases). Per germline, CDR1 SGHTA and CDR2 FQGNSA. The V end was cut by 3 bases, the J end by 4 bases, with 15 bases between. The CDR3 runs 15 residues. The CDR3 DNA follows: TGTGCCAGCAGCTTGTTCCCACAGGTGTCCTATGGCTACACCTTC. The encoded protein is CASSLFPQVSYGYTF.